The T cell receptor beta chain described here comes from a study of T cell responses to AZD1222 COVID-19 vaccine. The CDR3 sequence is 12 residues long. Looked up from germline, CDR1 is GTSNPN and CDR2 is SVGIG (reference sequence). V shed 3 bases and J shed 9 bases, with 12 bases lying between them. The table came from immunoSEQ multiplex PCR; TCRdb's copy has only in-frame clones and leaves some out. Of about 160,000 clones in the sample, 92% were seen once. Study-level results: Repertoire samples came only from after the peak T cell response. Among the donors, most were white British and more were female, and clonal diversity was possibly underestimated. Receipt of two AZD1222 doses was followed by a rise in Spike-specific TCR breadth and depth.

Points on this clone: Antigen specificity is unknown.

The chain couples TRBV30 to TRBJ2-1; the D gene is possibly TRBD2 (6 bases). The receptor was isolated from an adult who received the AZD1222 COVID-19 vaccine. Material: peripheral blood, obtained 28 days after the second AZD1222 dose. This CDR3 is CAWRGPGGEQFF. DNA for the CDR3: TGTGCCTGGAGGGGCCCCGGGGGTGAGCAGTTCTTC.